The T cell receptor beta chain under discussion was sequenced for a study of Tregs in tolerant kidney transplant recipients. Thawed PBMCs were FACS-sorted into unstimulated CD4+CD25+CD127- regulatory T cells, CD4+CD25- non-regulatory cells, CD4 and CD8 cells. Measured with immunoSEQ multiplex PCR; TCRdb has only the in-frame clones, and not every one. The sample records about 240,000 clones, 80% to 85% being singletons. Comment on this clone: Its specificity is not known.

Study-wide results and limits: Validation in larger populations is needed because few patients were studied.

The germline CDR1 and CDR2 sequences are SGDLS and YYNGEE. After removal of 3 bases from V and 3 bases from J, the junction contained 9 bases not matched to a gene. The CDR3 is made up of 16 amino acids. This sequence joins TRBV9 and TRBJ2-1; 7 bases align to TRBD1. The sequencing input was CD4+ T cells from blood. This clonotype was obtained from a human donor in good health. CDR3 residues: CASSASSGTDYNEQFF. CDR3 coding DNA: TGTGCCAGCAGCGCCTCCTCCGGGACAGACTACAATGAGCAGTTCTTC. Complete variable domain (other parts from reference TRBV9 and TRBJ2-1): DSGVTQTPKHLITATGQRVTLRCSPRSGDLSVYWYQQSLDQGLQFLIQYYNGEERAKGNILERFSAQQFPDLHSELNLSSLELGDSALYFCASSASSGTDYNEQFFGPGTRLTVL.